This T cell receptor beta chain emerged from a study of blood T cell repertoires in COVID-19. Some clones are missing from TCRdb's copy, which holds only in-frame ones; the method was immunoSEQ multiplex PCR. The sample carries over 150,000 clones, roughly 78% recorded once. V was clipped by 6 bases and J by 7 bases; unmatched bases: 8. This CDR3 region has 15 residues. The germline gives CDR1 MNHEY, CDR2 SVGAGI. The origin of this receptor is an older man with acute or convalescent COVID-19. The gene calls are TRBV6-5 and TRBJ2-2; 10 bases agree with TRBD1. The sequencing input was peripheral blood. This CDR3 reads CASRLRTGGIGELFF. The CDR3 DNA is TGTGCCAGCAGACTAAGGACAGGGGGTATCGGGGAGCTGTTTTTT.